Sequencing of this T cell receptor beta chain was carried out in a study of T cell clones after liver transplantation. Study-wide context: TCRbeta sequencing after a pre-transplant mixed lymphocyte reaction identified graft-donor-reactive clones, later tracked in post-transplant blood.

The repertoire was sequenced with immunoSEQ multiplex PCR; TCRdb's copy has only in-frame clones and lacks some. Of 40,000 to 65,000 clones listed, approximately 84% are singletons. General study findings and limits: In most of the 8 subjects, circulating graft-donor-reactive CD4 TCRbeta sequences fell significantly after transplant.

The CDR3 has 14 amino acids. The V end was cut by 6 bases, the J end by 3 bases, with 15 bases between. CDR1 and CDR2 (germline): MNHEY, SVGAGI. About this clone: The antigen remains unidentified.

The specimen was CD4+ T cells from blood, collected before liver transplant. The sequence was collected from a human donor who received a liver transplant. The chain uses TRBV6-5 and TRBJ2-7; possible D gene TRBD2, 6 bases. The CDR3 DNA reads TGTGCCAGCAGCCAAAATAGCGGAGACTACGAGCAGTACTTC. This gives the protein CASSQNSGDYEQYF.